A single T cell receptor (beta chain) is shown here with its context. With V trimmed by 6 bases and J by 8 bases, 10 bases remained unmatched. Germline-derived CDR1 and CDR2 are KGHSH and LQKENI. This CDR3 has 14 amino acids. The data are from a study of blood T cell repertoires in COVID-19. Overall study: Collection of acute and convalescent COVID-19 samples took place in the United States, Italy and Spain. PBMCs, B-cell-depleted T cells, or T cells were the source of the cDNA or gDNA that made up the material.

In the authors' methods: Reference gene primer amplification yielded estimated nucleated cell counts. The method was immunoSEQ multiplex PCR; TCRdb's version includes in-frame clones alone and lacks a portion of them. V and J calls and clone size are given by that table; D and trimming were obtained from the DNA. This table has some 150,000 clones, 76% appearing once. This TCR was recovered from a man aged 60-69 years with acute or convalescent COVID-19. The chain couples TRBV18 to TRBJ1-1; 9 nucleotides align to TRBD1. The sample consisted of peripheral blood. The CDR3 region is CASSPTGGSGEAFF. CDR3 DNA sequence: TGTGCCAGCTCTCCGACAGGGGGGTCGGGAGAAGCTTTCTTT.